Detailed here is one TCR beta chain. Data came from immunoSEQ multiplex PCR; TCRdb stores just in-frame clones and leaves some out. Of approximately 2,000,000 clones in the sample, roughly 92% were seen once. The CDR3 is 15 amino acids. Germline values: CDR1 SGHDT, CDR2 YYEEEE. Trimming cost V 0 bases and J 5 bases, with 14 bases left between them. The data originate from a study of shared clonotypes between healthy human individuals. CD4+ cells were split into CD45RA+ naive and CD45RA-negative memory subsets. Sequenced: naive CD4+ T cells from PBMCs. This sample's subset: CD45RA+ positively selected. This TCR was recovered from a man between 18 and 35 years old in good health. Some clones in this sample may be carry-over from other donors' samples. The chain carries TRBV5-6 and TRBJ2-5, with TRBD1 as a possible D gene (5 bases). CDR3: CASSLVGDSKETQYF. The CDR3, as DNA: TGTGCCAGCAGCTTGGTGGGTGACAGTAAGGAGACCCAGTACTTC.